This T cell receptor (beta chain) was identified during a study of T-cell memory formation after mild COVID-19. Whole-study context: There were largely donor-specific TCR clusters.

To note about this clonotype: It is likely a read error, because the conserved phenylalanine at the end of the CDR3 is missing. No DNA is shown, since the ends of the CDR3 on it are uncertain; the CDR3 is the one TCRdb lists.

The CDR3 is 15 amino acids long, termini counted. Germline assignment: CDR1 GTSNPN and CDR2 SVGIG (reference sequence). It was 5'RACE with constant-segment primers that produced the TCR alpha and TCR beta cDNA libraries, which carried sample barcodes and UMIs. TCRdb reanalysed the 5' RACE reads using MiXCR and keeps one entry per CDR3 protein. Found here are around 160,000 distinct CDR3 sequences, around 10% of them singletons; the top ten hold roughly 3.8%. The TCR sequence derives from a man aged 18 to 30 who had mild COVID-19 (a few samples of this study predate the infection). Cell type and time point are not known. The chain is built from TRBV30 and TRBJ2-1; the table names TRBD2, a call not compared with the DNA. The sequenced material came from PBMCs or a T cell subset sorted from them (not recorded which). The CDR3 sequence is CAWSVQRGGLAPVSI.